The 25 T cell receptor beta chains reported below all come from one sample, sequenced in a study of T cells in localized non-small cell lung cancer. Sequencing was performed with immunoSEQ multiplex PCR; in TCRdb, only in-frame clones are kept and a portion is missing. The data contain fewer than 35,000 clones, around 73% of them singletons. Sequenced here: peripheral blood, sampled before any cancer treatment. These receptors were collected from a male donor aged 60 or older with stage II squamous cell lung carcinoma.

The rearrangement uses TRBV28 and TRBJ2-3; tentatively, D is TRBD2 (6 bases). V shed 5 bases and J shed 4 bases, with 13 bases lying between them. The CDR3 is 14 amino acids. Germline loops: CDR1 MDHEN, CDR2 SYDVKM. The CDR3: CASSPSGYADTQYF. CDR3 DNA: TGTGCCAGCAGTCCCAGCGGGTACGCAGATACGCAGTATTTT. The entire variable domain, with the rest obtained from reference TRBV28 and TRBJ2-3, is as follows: DVKVTQSSRYLVKRTGEKVFLECVQDMDHENMFWYRQDPGLGLRLIYFSYDVKMKEKGDIPEGYSVSREKKERFSLILESASTNQTSMYLCASSPSGYADTQYFGPGTRLTVL.

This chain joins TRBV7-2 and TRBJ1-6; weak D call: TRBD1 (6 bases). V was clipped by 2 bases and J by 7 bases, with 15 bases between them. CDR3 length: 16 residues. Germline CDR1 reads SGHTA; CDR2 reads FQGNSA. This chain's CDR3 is CASSLTPGAGNSPLHF. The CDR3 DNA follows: TGTGCCAGCAGCTTAACTCCAGGGGCGGGAAATTCACCCCTCCACTTT.

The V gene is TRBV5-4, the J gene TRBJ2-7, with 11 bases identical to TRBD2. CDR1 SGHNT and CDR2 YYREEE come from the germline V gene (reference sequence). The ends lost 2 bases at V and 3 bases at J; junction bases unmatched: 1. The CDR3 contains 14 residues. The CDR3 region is CASSFTSGSYEQYF. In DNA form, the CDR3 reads TGTGCCAGCAGCTTTACTAGCGGGAGCTACGAGCAGTACTTC.

The CDR3 is CASSQEYVAGGPKNIQYF. In nucleotides, the CDR3 is TGTGCCAGCAGCCAAGAATATGTGGCGGGGGGGCCCAAAAACATTCAGTACTTC. V is TRBV4-2 and J is TRBJ2-4; the match to TRBD2 covers 9 bases. The CDR3 extends over 18 amino acids. V lost 0 bases, J lost 2 bases, and 8 bases stayed unmatched. Germline CDR1 LGHNA, CDR2 YNFKEQ.

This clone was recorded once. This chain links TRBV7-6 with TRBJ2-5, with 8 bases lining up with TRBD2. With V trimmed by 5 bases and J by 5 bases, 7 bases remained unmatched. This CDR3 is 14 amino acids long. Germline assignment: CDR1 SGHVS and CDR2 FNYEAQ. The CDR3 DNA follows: TGTGCCAGCAGCCTGAGCGGGAGCGGGGAGACCCAGTACTTC. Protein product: CASSLSGSGETQYF.

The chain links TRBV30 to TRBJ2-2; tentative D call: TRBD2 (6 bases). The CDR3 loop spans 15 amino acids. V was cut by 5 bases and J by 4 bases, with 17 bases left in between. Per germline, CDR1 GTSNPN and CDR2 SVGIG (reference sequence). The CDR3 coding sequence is TGTGCCTGGGCGCGGGGCGGGACGGGCACCGGGGAGCTGTTTTTT. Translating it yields CAWARGGTGTGELFF.

The CDR3: CASSKEGTETQYF. In DNA, the CDR3 is TGTGCCAGCAGCAAAGAGGGAACCGAGACCCAGTACTTC. V gene TRBV21-1 combines with J gene TRBJ2-5. TRBV21-1 is noted as a pseudogene. The CDR3 is 13 residues long.

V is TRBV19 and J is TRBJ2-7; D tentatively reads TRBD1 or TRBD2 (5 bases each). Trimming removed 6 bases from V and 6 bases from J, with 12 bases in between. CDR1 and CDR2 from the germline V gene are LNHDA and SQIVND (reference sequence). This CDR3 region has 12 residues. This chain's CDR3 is CASSSLRGEQYF. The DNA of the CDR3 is TGTGCCAGTAGCAGCCTGAGGGGCGAGCAGTACTTC.

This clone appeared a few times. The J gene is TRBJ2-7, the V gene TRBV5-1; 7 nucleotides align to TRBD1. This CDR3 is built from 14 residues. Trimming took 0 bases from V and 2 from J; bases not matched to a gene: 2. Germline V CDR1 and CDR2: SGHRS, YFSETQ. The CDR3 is CASSLEQGAYEQYF. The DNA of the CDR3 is TGCGCCAGCAGCTTGGAGCAGGGGGCCTACGAGCAGTACTTC.

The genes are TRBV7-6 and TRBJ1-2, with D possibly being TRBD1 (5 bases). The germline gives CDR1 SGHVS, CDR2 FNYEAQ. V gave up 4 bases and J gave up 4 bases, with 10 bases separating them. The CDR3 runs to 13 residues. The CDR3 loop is CASSSGPSYGYTF. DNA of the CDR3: TGTGCCAGCAGCTCGGGACCGAGCTATGGCTACACCTTC.

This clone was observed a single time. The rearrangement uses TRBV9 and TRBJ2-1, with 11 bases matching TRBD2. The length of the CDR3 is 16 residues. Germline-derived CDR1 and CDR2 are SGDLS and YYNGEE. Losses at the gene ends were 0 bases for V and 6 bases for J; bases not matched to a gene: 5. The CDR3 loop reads CASSVAVGTSGNEQFF. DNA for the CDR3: TGTGCCAGCAGCGTAGCTGTGGGGACTAGCGGCAATGAGCAGTTCTTC.

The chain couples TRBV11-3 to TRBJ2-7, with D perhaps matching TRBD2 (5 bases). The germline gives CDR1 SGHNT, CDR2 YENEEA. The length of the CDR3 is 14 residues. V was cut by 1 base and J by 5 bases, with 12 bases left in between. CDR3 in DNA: TGTGCCAGCAGCTTAGGCGGGTATCAGAACGAGCAGTACTTC. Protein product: CASSLGGYQNEQYF.

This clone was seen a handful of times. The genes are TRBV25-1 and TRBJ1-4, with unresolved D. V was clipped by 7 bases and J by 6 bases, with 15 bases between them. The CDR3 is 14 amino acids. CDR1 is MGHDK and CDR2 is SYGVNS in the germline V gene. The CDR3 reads CASTFGGGHEKLFF. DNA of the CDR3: TGTGCCAGCACCTTTGGCGGAGGCCATGAAAAACTGTTTTTT.

The CDR3 protein is CASSPDLPSDYEQYF. The CDR3 DNA is TGTGCCAGCTCACCAGACCTTCCGAGTGATTACGAGCAGTACTTC. This chain links TRBV18 with TRBJ2-7, with no clear D. The CDR3 is 15 amino acids. The germline V and J ends were trimmed by 2 bases and 4 bases, with 15 bases remaining between them. Germline CDR1 KGHSH, CDR2 LQKENI.

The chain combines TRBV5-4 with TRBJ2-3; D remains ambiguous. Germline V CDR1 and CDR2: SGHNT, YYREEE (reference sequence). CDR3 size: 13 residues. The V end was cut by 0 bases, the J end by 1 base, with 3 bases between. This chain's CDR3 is CASSLGRTDTQYF. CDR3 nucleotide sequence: TGTGCCAGCAGCTTGGGGCGCACAGATACGCAGTATTTT.

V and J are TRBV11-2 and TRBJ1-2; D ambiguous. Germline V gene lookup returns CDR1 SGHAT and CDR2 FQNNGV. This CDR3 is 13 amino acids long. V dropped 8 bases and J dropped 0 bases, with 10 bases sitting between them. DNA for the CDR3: TGTGCCAGCGGTACAGAAGCTAACTATGGCTACACCTTC. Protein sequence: CASGTEANYGYTF.

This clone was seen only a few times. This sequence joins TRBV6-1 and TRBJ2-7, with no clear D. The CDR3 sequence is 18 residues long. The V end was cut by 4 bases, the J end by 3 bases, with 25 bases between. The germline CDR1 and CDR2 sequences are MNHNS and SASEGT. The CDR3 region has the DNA TGTGCCAGCAGTGCCTGGTTCCCCTCGCGGACGGGTCACTACGAGCAGTACTTC. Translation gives CASSAWFPSRTGHYEQYF.

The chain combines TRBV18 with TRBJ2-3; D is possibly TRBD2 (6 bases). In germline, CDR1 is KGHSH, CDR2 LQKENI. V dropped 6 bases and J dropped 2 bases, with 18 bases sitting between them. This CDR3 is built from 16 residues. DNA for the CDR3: TGTGCCAGCTCCCAGGACGGGGGATTCCCCACAGATACGCAGTATTTT. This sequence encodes CASSQDGGFPTDTQYF.

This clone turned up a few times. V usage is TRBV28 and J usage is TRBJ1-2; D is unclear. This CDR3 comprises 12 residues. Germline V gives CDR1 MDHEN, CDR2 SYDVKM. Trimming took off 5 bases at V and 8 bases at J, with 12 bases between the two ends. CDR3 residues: CASSPPPKGYTF. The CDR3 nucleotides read TGTGCCAGCAGTCCACCCCCGAAGGGCTACACCTTC.

CDR3 sequence (DNA): TGTGCCAGCAGCCAAGACGGGGGCGGGGGTAACACCGGGGAGCTGTTTTTT. Residues: CASSQDGGGGNTGELFF. The chain recombines TRBV4-2 with TRBJ2-2; maybe TRBD2 (7 bases). Looked up from germline, CDR1 is LGHNA and CDR2 is YNFKEQ. Trimming cost V 0 bases and J 2 bases, with 13 bases left between them. The CDR3 has 17 amino acids.

CDR3 sequence (DNA): TGTGCCAGCAGCCGACCCTCGGGAAATACGCAGTATTTT. Amino acid sequence: CASSRPSGNTQYF. The chain joins TRBV7-6 to TRBJ2-3; D may be TRBD2 (5 bases). V lost 5 bases, J lost 7 bases, and 13 bases lay in between. The CDR3 has 13 residues. Germline CDR1 SGHVS, CDR2 FNYEAQ.

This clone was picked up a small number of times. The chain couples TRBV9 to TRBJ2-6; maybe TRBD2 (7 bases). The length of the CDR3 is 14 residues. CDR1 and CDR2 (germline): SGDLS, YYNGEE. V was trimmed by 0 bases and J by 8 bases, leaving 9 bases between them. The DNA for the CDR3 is TGTGCCAGCAGCGTAGGGGGGGGCTCCAACGTCCTGACTTTC. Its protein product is CASSVGGGSNVLTF.

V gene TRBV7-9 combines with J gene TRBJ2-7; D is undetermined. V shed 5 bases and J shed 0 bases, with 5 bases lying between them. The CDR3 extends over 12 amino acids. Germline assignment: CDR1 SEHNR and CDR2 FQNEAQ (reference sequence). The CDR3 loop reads CASSPSSYEQYF. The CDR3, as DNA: TGTGCCAGCAGCCCGAGCTCCTACGAGCAGTACTTC.

This CDR3 is CASSQVGTDFLILHF. Written as DNA, the CDR3 is TGTGCCAGCAGCCAAGTCGGGACAGACTTTCTTATCCTCCACTTT. The chain couples TRBV4-2 to TRBJ1-6; 7 bases fit TRBD1. Trimming took 1 base from V and 15 from J; bases not matched to a gene: 12. CDR1 is LGHNA and CDR2 is YNFKEQ in the germline V gene. The CDR3 loop spans 15 amino acids.

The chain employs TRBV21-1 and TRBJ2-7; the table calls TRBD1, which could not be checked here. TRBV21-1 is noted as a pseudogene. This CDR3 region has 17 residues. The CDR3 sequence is CASSRARRGQTLYEQYF. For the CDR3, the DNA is TGTGCCAGCAGCCGGGCTAGGAGGGGGCAAACCTTATACGAGCAGTACTTC.